The 18 T cell receptor beta chains in this list originate from one sample, sequenced in a study of T cell repertoires in aging, cancer and after chemotherapy. Rearranged V-D-J TRB sequences were amplified with a mixed TRB-A/B primer pool. TCRdb used MiXCR to reprocess the multiplex PCR reads, holding one entry per CDR3 protein. The sample lists 9,500 or so distinct CDR3 sequences, about 24% occurring once. TCR beta rearrangements were amplified from peripheral blood genomic DNA. The specimen was blood. Receptor source: a human donor in good health.

By share of the sample, this clonotype is medium-sized. CDR3 bases: TGTGCCAGCAGTTTAGACGGATTCTACGAGCAGTACTTC. This encodes CASSLDGFYEQYF. The chain carries TRBV27 and TRBJ2-7; D unresolved. Trimming stripped 2 bases from V and 3 bases from J, with 8 bases between. Germline lookup yields CDR1 MNHEY and CDR2 SMNVEV (reference sequence). The CDR3 totals 13 residues.

The J gene is TRBJ1-4, the V gene TRBV28; 10 bases agree with TRBD1. The junction had 9 bases not matched to a gene; V was cut back by 4 bases and J by 7 bases. This CDR3 has 16 residues. Germline V gene lookup returns CDR1 MDHEN and CDR2 SYDVKM. The CDR3, as DNA: TGTGCCAGCAGTTCCCCCGGGACAGGGGTGAGTGAAAAACTGTTTTTT. Translation: CASSSPGTGVSEKLFF.

The chain employs TRBV18 and TRBJ2-3; 7 bases agree with TRBD1. The CDR3 is 15 amino acids. The trim removed 3 bases at V and 8 bases at J, leaving 11 bases unmatched. Per the germline V gene, CDR1 is KGHSH and CDR2 is LQKENI. The CDR3 DNA reads TGTGCCAGCTCACCCGAGACAGGGTCGAGGGGTACGCAGTATTTT. This encodes CASSPETGSRGTQYF.

V is TRBV6-5 and J is TRBJ1-1; unclear D gene. Trimming shortened V by 0 bases and J by 1 base, and 12 bases separated the two germline ends. Germline CDR1 and CDR2: MNHEY and SVGAGI. The CDR3 runs to 16 residues. Here the CDR3 DNA reads TGTGCCAGCAGTTACTCGTGGGGAGGGAGGAACACTGAAGCTTTCTTT. Amino acid sequence: CASSYSWGGRNTEAFF.

The V call is TRBV6-2 or TRBV6-3, the J call TRBJ2-7; 15 bases are shared with TRBD2. The CDR3 is 20 residues long. V shed 6 bases, J shed 2 bases, and the junction held 17 bases outside the gene matches. Germline lookup yields CDR1 MNHEY and CDR2 SVGEGT. In DNA form, the CDR3 reads TGTGCCAGCAGCGCTAATCTCCCGGGACTAGCGGGAGGAGGAGCCTACGAGCAGTACTTC. Residues: CASSANLPGLAGGGAYEQYF.

The J gene is TRBJ2-1, the V gene TRBV6-2 or TRBV6-3; 10 positions match TRBD2. This CDR3 has 20 residues. Germline CDR1 is MNHEY and CDR2 is SVGEGT. Trimming cost V 6 bases and J 5 bases; bases outside gene matches: 22. The CDR3 here is CASSKEEQREGLVGDNEQFF. In nucleotides, the CDR3 is TGTGCCAGCAGCAAAGAGGAGCAGCGGGAGGGCCTGGTTGGAGACAATGAGCAGTTCTTC.

The chain employs TRBV5-6 and TRBJ1-6; no clear D. V gave up 4 bases and J gave up 7 bases, with 18 bases separating them. Per germline, CDR1 SGHDT and CDR2 YYEEEE. The CDR3 contains 16 residues. CDR3 in DNA: TGTGCCAGCAGCCTCTTCGGGCAGGCCAGGAATTCACCCCTCCACTTT. Translating gives CASSLFGQARNSPLHF.

The rearrangement links TRBV6-2 or TRBV6-3 to TRBJ2-7; the D gene could be TRBD1 or TRBD2 (5 bases each). The V and J ends lost 8 bases and 5 bases respectively, with 16 bases between them. Germline V gives CDR1 MNHEY, CDR2 SVGEGT. The CDR3 loop spans 13 amino acids. The CDR3 loop is CASGLRGSHEQYF. The CDR3, as DNA: TGTGCCAGCGGGCTCCGGGGCAGCCACGAGCAGTACTTC.

The rearrangement uses TRBV6-2 or TRBV6-3 and TRBJ2-7; TRBD2 is a possible D gene (6 bases). Per the germline V gene, CDR1 is MNHEY and CDR2 is SVGEGT. The CDR3 runs to 14 residues. Trimming took off 7 bases at V and 3 bases at J, with 16 bases between the two ends. The DNA for the CDR3 is TGTGCCAGCAACCCAAGCGGGTCTCGCTACGAGCAGTACTTC. This sequence encodes CASNPSGSRYEQYF.

By share, this clonotype counts as medium-sized. V gene TRBV12-3 or TRBV12-4 combines with J gene TRBJ1-2; no firm D call. The length of the CDR3 is 13 residues. Trimming left V 5 bases short and J 5 bases short, with 12 bases between. CDR3 DNA sequence: TGTGCCAGCAGTAAGGGAGACCTGTATGGCTACACCTTC. Translated, it gives CASSKGDLYGYTF.

This rearrangement joins TRBV28 to TRBJ2-2, with a possible D match to TRBD2 (6 bases). The CDR3 is 13 amino acids. The germline gives CDR1 MDHEN, CDR2 SYDVKM. Trimming removed 4 bases from V and 6 bases from J, with 9 bases in between. Here the CDR3 DNA reads TGTGCCAGCAGTTCTAAGCGGGCCGGGGAGCTGTTTTTT. Protein sequence: CASSSKRAGELFF.

Within the sample, this clonotype is medium-sized. The chain combines TRBV12-3 or TRBV12-4 with TRBJ2-2; D call uncertain. This CDR3 has 13 amino acids. V lost 4 bases and J lost 11, with 14 bases in between. CDR3 residues: CASSSPTAVELFF. The CDR3, as DNA: TGTGCCAGCAGTTCCCCGACGGCCGTCGAGCTGTTTTTT.

This clonotype rates as medium-sized. The gene calls are TRBV20-1 and TRBJ2-7; 9 positions match TRBD1. CDR3 size: 15 residues. V lost 1 base and J lost 6; bases outside the gene matches: 10. Germline CDR1 reads DFQATT; CDR2 reads SNEGSKA (reference sequence). The CDR3 loop is CSARVMDRGSLEQYF. The CDR3 bases are TGCAGTGCTAGAGTGATGGACAGGGGAAGTCTCGAGCAGTACTTC.

This clonotype was picked up a small number of times. V is TRBV5-1 and J is TRBJ2-7; 8 bases are a match to TRBD1. Germline CDR1 SGHRS, CDR2 YFSETQ. Trimming at V came to 4 bases and at J to 2 bases, leaving 5 bases not matched to a gene. The CDR3 runs to 14 residues. CDR3 in DNA: TGCGCCAGCAGCCCACAGGGGGACCCCTACGAGCAGTACTTC. It encodes CASSPQGDPYEQYF.

This clonotype was observed a handful of times. This rearrangement joins TRBV2 to TRBJ1-6, with TRBD1 as a possible D gene (5 bases). The germline V and J ends were trimmed by 7 bases and 7 bases, with 11 bases remaining between them. Per germline, CDR1 SNHLY and CDR2 FYNNEI. This CDR3 has 13 residues. CDR3 nucleotides: TGTGCCAGCAATGGGGGTGGGAATTCACCCCTCCACTTT. It yields the protein CASNGGGNSPLHF.

This clonotype is a singleton in its sample. The V gene is TRBV12-3 or TRBV12-4, the J gene TRBJ2-2, with 9 bases matching TRBD1. This CDR3 is 19 amino acids long. The V segment lost 8 bases and the J segment 0 bases; nucleotides outside the gene matches: 16. In DNA form, the CDR3 reads TGTGCCAGCGCCCCAGAGCCGGGACAGGGACTTTCGAACACCGGGGAGCTGTTTTTT. It translates to CASAPEPGQGLSNTGELFF.

This chain links TRBV7-9 with TRBJ2-7, with 8 nucleotides matching TRBD2. CDR3 size: 12 residues. Unmatched junction bases numbered 3, after V lost 5 bases and J lost 6 bases. Germline-derived CDR1 and CDR2 are SEHNR and FQNEAQ (reference sequence). In nucleotides, the CDR3 is TGTGCCAGCAGCCAGACTAGCGTCGAGCAGTACTTC. Translation gives CASSQTSVEQYF.

A remark on this clonotype: It may be a read error: a sequence one base away is much more abundant. This chain uses TRBV6-1 with TRBJ2-2; 8 bases are shared with TRBD1. Germline V gene data show CDR1 as MNHNS and CDR2 as SASEGT. V lost 6 bases and J lost 6; bases outside the gene matches: 9. The CDR3 sequence is 15 residues long. CDR3 amino acids: CASRRDRLTAGELFF. The DNA for the CDR3 is TGTGCCAGCAGACGGGACAGGTTAACGGCCGGGGAGCTGTTTTTT.